Listed here is a single TCR beta chain. What it recognizes is unknown. This CDR3 contains 14 residues. Deletions cut 6 bases from V and 4 bases from J, with 16 bases between. Germline V lookup: CDR1 SGHRS, CDR2 YFSETQ. TCR beta cDNA came from about 500 ng total RNA, primed with a constant-region primer. Slightly modified ARM-PCR served as the procedure for the TCR beta libraries. These libraries came from three rounds of nested multiplex PCR. For around 9 cycles apiece, the opening two PCR rounds ran with TRBV1-TRBV30 forward primers and a C-beta reverse primer. TCRdb itself ran the multiplex PCR reads through MiXCR, one entry per CDR3 protein. The sample consists of approximately 99,000 distinct CDR3 sequences, about three quarters of them appearing once. The sample comes from a study of tumor-infiltrating lymphocytes in primary liver carcinoma. Findings and caveats of the study: Tumor top-250-clone fractions significantly exceeded those of blood (p = 0.039). Tumor-adjacent and tumor-blood pairs overlapped less than tumor region pairs did.

Unsorted bulk tissue, roughly 19-34 mg of it, served as the source for co-extraction of RNA and DNA. The sample was liver tumor tissue from sampling region 5. As for subset: tumor region T5, tumor centre. This TCR was sampled from a woman in her sixties with primary liver carcinoma and hepatitis B virus infection. This chain joins TRBV5-1 and TRBJ1-1; D is possibly TRBD1 (5 bases). The CDR3: CASTSGQGGTEAFF. Here the CDR3 DNA reads TGCGCCAGCACCTCGGGGCAGGGAGGCACTGAAGCTTTCTTT.